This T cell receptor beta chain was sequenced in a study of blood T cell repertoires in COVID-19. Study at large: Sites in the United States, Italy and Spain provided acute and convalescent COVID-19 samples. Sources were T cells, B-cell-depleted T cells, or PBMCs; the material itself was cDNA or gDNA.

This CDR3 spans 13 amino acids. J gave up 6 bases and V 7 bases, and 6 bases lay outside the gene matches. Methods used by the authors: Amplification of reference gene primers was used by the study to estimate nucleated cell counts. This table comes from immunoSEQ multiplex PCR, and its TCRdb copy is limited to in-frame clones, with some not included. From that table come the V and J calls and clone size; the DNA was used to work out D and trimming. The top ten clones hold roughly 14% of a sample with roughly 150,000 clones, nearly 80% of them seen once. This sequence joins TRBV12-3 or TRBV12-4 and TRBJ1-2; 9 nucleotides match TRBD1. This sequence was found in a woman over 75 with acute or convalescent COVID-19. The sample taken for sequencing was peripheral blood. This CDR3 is CASTRTGEDGYTF. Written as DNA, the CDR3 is TGTGCCAGCACCCGGACAGGGGAGGATGGCTACACCTTC.